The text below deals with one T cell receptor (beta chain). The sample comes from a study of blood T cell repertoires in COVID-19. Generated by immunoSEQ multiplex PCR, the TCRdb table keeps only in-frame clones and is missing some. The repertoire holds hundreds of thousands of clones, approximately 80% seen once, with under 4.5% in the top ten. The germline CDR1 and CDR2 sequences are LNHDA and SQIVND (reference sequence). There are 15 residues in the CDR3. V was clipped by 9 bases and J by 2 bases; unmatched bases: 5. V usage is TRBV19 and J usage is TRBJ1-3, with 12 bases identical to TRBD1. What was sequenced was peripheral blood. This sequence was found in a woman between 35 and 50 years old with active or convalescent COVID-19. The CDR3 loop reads CASDRDRGPGNTIYF. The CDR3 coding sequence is TGTGCCAGCGACCGGGACAGGGGGCCTGGAAACACCATATATTTT.